The 17 T cell receptor beta chains presented below share a single source sample, sequenced in a study of cytomegalovirus exposure and HLA in healthy donors. Use of 60 Vbeta and 13 Jbeta primers characterized the PCR. TCRdb keeps only in-frame clones here, not all; method: immunoSEQ multiplex PCR. The sample holds 60,000 to 90,000 clones, about 70% seen once. The specimen was PBMCs. The origin of the receptors is a woman aged 50 to 60 in good health and CMV-seropositive.

This clone has only a few counts. The V call is TRBV10-3, the J call TRBJ2-4, with D unresolved. The germline CDR1 and CDR2 sequences are ENHRY and SYGVKD. Trimming shortened V by 4 bases and J by 5 bases, and 6 bases separated the two germline ends. The CDR3 loop spans 12 amino acids. The CDR3 region is CAISGLENIQYF. DNA of the CDR3: TGTGCCATCAGTGGACTGGAAAACATTCAGTACTTC.

The chain has TRBV19 and TRBJ2-1; the match to TRBD2 covers 8 bases. CDR1 and CDR2 (germline): LNHDA, SQIVND (reference sequence). The CDR3 is 12 residues long. V was clipped by 5 bases and J by 10 bases; unmatched bases: 4. DNA of the CDR3: TGTGCCAGTAGTTCCCGACTAGCGGAGCAGTTCTTC. It is translated as CASSSRLAEQFF.

The V gene is TRBV2, the J gene TRBJ2-2; the D is unclear. V lost 4 bases and J lost 0, with 9 bases in between. The CDR3 runs to 15 residues. CDR1 and CDR2 from the germline V gene are SNHLY and FYNNEI. This CDR3 is CASSVVLANTGELFF. For the CDR3, the DNA is TGTGCCAGCAGTGTGGTACTCGCGAACACCGGGGAGCTGTTTTTT.

The chain carries TRBV28 and TRBJ2-7, with TRBD2 matching 14 bases. CDR1 is MDHEN and CDR2 is SYDVKM in the germline V gene. Trimming removed 4 bases from V and 3 bases from J; junction bases left unmatched: 14. This CDR3 region has 19 residues. The CDR3 region is CASSYHRGTSGRNRYEQYF. CDR3 DNA sequence: TGTGCCAGCAGTTACCATCGCGGGACTAGCGGGAGAAATCGCTACGAGCAGTACTTC.

J is TRBJ1-3 and V is TRBV28; D is ambiguous. The CDR3 has 14 residues. Germline V lookup: CDR1 MDHEN, CDR2 SYDVKM. The germline V and J ends were trimmed by 5 bases and 4 bases, with 12 bases remaining between them. The CDR3 protein is CASSLLPLGNTIYF. The CDR3 coding sequence is TGTGCCAGCAGTCTCCTCCCCCTCGGAAACACCATATATTTT.

This clone has just a few counts. This chain connects TRBV6-4 to TRBJ2-1; 10 bases map to TRBD2. V trimming: 3 bases; J trimming: 4 bases; junction bases outside the gene matches: 3. Germline V CDR1 and CDR2: MRHNA, SNTAGT. The length of the CDR3 is 15 residues. CDR3 loop: CASSEGTSDYNEQFF. CDR3 bases: TGTGCCAGCAGTGAGGGGACTAGCGATTACAATGAGCAGTTCTTC.

The chain has TRBV5-1 and TRBJ2-2, with 11 bases aligning to TRBD2. The CDR3 extends over 16 amino acids. Trimming cost V 6 bases and J 5 bases; bases outside gene matches: 9. CDR1 SGHRS and CDR2 YFSETQ come from the germline V gene. The CDR3 DNA reads as TGCGCCAGCACCGAACTAGCGGGAGCGGGGACCGGGGAGCTGTTTTTT. Encoded protein: CASTELAGAGTGELFF.

The rearrangement links TRBV6-6 to TRBJ2-5, with a weak D call TRBD1 (6 bases). V was clipped by 6 bases and J by 1 base, with 15 bases between them. In germline, CDR1 is MNHNY, CDR2 SVGAGI (reference sequence). The CDR3 has 15 residues. The CDR3 DNA follows: TGTGCCAGCAGGCCAGGGCAGGGGCCCCAAGAGACCCAGTACTTC. This translates into CASRPGQGPQETQYF.

This clone occurred a few times. The chain employs TRBV2 and TRBJ2-3, with D hard to call. This CDR3 has 13 amino acids. Germline assignment: CDR1 SNHLY and CDR2 FYNNEI. The ends were cut back, 7 bases at V and 4 bases at J, with 12 bases in the middle. CDR3 sequence reads: CASNPEQSDTQYF. CDR3 nucleotide sequence: TGTGCCAGCAACCCCGAACAGTCAGATACGCAGTATTTT. The full variable domain, rest sourced from reference TRBV2 and TRBJ2-3, is EPEVTQTPSHQVTQMGQEVILRCVPISNHLYFYWYRQILGQKVEFLVSFYNNEISEKSEIFDDQFSVERPDGSNFTLKIRSTKLEDSAMYFCASNPEQSDTQYFGPGTRLTVL.

The chain recombines TRBV7-6 with TRBJ2-7, with 8 bases matching TRBD1. The germline V gene has CDR1 SGHVS and CDR2 FNYEAQ. This CDR3 contains 13 residues. V gave up 4 bases and J gave up 6 bases; unmatched junction bases: 5. The CDR3 nucleotides are TGTGCCAGCAGCTCAGGACAGGGCGCCGAGCAGTACTTC. Translating gives CASSSGQGAEQYF.

The chain is built from TRBV2 and TRBJ2-7; D gene ambiguous. The CDR3 extends over 14 amino acids. V shed 3 bases and J shed 2 bases, with 11 bases lying between them. Germline CDR1 and CDR2: SNHLY and FYNNEI. The CDR3: CASSDNSWAYEQYF. For the CDR3, the DNA is TGTGCCAGCAGTGACAACAGCTGGGCCTACGAGCAGTACTTC. The entire variable domain, with the rest obtained from reference TRBV2 and TRBJ2-7, is as follows: EPEVTQTPSHQVTQMGQEVILRCVPISNHLYFYWYRQILGQKVEFLVSFYNNEISEKSEIFDDQFSVERPDGSNFTLKIRSTKLEDSAMYFCASSDNSWAYEQYFGPGTRLTVT.

V usage is TRBV13 and J usage is TRBJ2-2; 15 nucleotides match TRBD2. Germline CDR1 PRHDT, CDR2 FYEKMQ (reference sequence). The length of the CDR3 is 19 residues. The junction had 12 bases not matched to a gene; V was cut back by 5 bases and J by 5 bases. This CDR3 reads CASSPGLAGGPRETGELFF. In nucleotides, the CDR3 is TGTGCCAGCAGCCCCGGACTAGCGGGAGGGCCCCGGGAGACCGGGGAGCTGTTTTTT.

The rearrangement joins TRBV4-2 to TRBJ1-5, with 11 nucleotides matching TRBD1. The V and J ends lost 1 base and 3 bases, in that order; junction bases with no gene match: 5. The CDR3 covers 17 residues. Germline V lookup: CDR1 LGHNA, CDR2 YNFKEQ. CDR3 DNA: TGTGCCAGCAGCCAAGGGACAGGGGGCCGGGTCAATCAGCCCCAGCATTTT. Its translation: CASSQGTGGRVNQPQHF.

This clone was picked up a small number of times. The chain links TRBV27 to TRBJ2-5; D is possibly TRBD1 (5 bases). CDR3 length: 15 amino acids. Germline loops: CDR1 MNHEY, CDR2 SMNVEV (reference sequence). Trimming pared 0 bases from V and 6 bases from J, leaving 14 bases between. CDR3 in amino acids: CASSLSPGLRQTQYF. Here the CDR3 DNA reads TGTGCCAGCAGTTTATCTCCAGGGCTGAGACAGACCCAGTACTTC.

Here the CDR3 reads CASSYPQATNEKLFF. The CDR3 region has the DNA TGTGCCAGTAGTTATCCACAGGCAACTAATGAAAAACTGTTTTTT. The V gene is TRBV19, the J gene TRBJ1-4, with D maybe TRBD1 (5 bases). This CDR3 comprises 15 residues. In germline, CDR1 is LNHDA, CDR2 SQIVND (reference sequence). With 5 bases removed from V and 0 bases from J, the gap between germline ends came to 10 bases.

V and J are TRBV27 and TRBJ1-2; 7 bases line up with TRBD1. The CDR3 is 15 residues long. The germline V gene encodes CDR1 MNHEY and CDR2 SMNVEV (reference sequence). V lost 0 bases to trimming and J lost 5 bases; unmatched junction nucleotides: 6. This CDR3 is CASSLSFDRVYGYTF. CDR3 coding DNA: TGTGCCAGCAGTTTATCATTCGACAGGGTGTATGGCTACACCTTC.

The V call is TRBV19, the J call TRBJ2-6; 9 positions match TRBD2. This CDR3 is 16 amino acids long. Looked up from germline, CDR1 is LNHDA and CDR2 is SQIVND (reference sequence). V was pared by 6 bases and J by 4 bases, with 7 bases of the junction left unmatched. CDR3 sequence: CASRNLAGAGANVLTF. Written as DNA, the CDR3 is TGTGCCAGTAGGAATTTAGCGGGGGCGGGGGCCAACGTCCTGACTTTC.